Listed below are T cell receptor beta chains from one sample, sequenced in a study of T cell changes during pregnancy in multiple sclerosis. The repertoire was sequenced with immunoSEQ multiplex PCR; TCRdb's copy has only in-frame clones and lacks some. The sample holds 40,000 to 45,000 clones; about 92% are singletons and the top ten take 1.3%. Sequences were obtained from peripheral blood. These receptors all come from a female donor with multiple sclerosis, enrolled in a pregnancy study. CDR3s leave out the opening cysteine and the closing phenylalanine or tryptophan.

>TRBJ2-5|TRBV10-1
ASSSWRDQETQY
>TRBJ1-5|TRBV7-9
ASSITTGSGNQPQH
>TRBJ1-2|TRBV29-1
SVEATGDGYT
>TRBJ2-7|TRBV6-1
ASTLSRGREQY
>TRBJ2-2|TRBV4-2
ASSQEPYITGELF
>TRBJ2-1|TRBV5-1
VSGMGLDGSKQF
>TRBJ2-3|TRBV10-1
ASSRSGTGDTQY
>TRBJ2-7|TRBV6-5
ASSYPPSGRCEQY
>TRBJ1-1|TRBV27
ASSLNRETEAF
>TRBJ1-2|TRBV18
ASSPPGQGPLVYGYT
>TRBJ2-5|TRBV18
ASSPRDREETQY
>TRBJ2-7|TRBV29-1
SVEATTSSGSVEQY
>TRBJ1-1|TRBV28
ASRTGQGGHTEAF
>TRBJ2-7|TRBV10-3
ALRQGQGADEQY
>TRBJ1-1|TRBV19
ASSDLITTGYNTEAF
>TRBJ2-7|TRBV4-3
ASSQASGLYEQY
>TRBJ2-5|TRBV19
ASSIGGSDGETQY
>TRBJ2-1|TRBV5-1
ASSPDRGEYNEQF
>TRBJ2-5|TRBV29-1
SVAFLAGGTPQY
>TRBJ2-5|TRBV5-5
ASSQGELGETQY
>TRBJ2-7|TRBV30
AWSRDYEQY
>TRBJ1-5|TRBV19
ASSIDPQGPQPQH
>TRBJ2-3|TRBV10-3
AISESPHEGDTQY
>TRBJ1-2|TRBV30
AWSVQDTNYGYT
>TRBJ1-1|TRBV6-5
ASSYRNTEAF
>TRBJ1-1|TRBV6-4
ASRAGGAVDTEAF
>TRBJ2-5|TRBV21-1
ASSKAGQGVEETQY
>TRBJ1-5|TRBV28
ASSRDRGRRQPQH
>TRBJ1-1|TRBV27
ASSLSNRVGTEAF
>TRBJ2-1|TRBV7-9
ASSTDRGEQF
>TRBJ1-5|TRBV10-3
AISEPYQPQH
>TRBJ2-5|TRBV5-4
ASSNPTSASGETQY
>TRBJ2-2|TRBV11-3
ASSPVANSNTGELF
>TRBJ1-1|TRBV7-9
ATLYAGRGMNTEAF
>TRBJ2-1|TRBV5-6
ASTRDLYNEQF
>TRBJ1-2|TRBV11-3
ASSLDSSAGQGYT
>TRBJ1-2|TRBV28
ASRGTGGHYGYT
>TRBJ2-7|TRBV7-2
ASSLVDGTSYEQY
>TRBJ2-3|TRBV29-1
SVEAGGTDTQY
>TRBJ2-1|TRBV19
ASSRTGDSYNEQF
>TRBJ2-7|TRBV5-6
ASMEGQGAYEQY
>TRBJ1-5|TRBV7-9
ASSMDRGDQPQH